Shown below are 32 T cell receptor beta chains from a single sample sequenced in a study of identical twins. TCRdb passed the 5' RACE reads through MiXCR, listing each CDR3 protein once. Found here are under 450,000 distinct CDR3 sequences, around 18% of them singletons; the top ten hold roughly 12%. Sequenced material: naive T cells sorted from blood. These receptors were taken from a man over 45 in good health.

This clonotype appeared a few times. The V and J genes are TRBV4-1 and TRBJ1-5, with unresolved D. Trimming removed 0 bases at V and 6 bases at J, with 12 bases between. Per the germline V gene, CDR1 is MGHRA and CDR2 is YSYEKL. The CDR3 covers 15 residues. CDR3 DNA: TGCGCCAGCAGCCAAGACGTAACAGTGGTTCAGCCCCAGCATTTT. As protein: CASSQDVTVVQPQHF.

This clonotype was found a few times. V gene TRBV20-1 combines with J gene TRBJ1-1, with D possibly being TRBD1 (6 bases). This CDR3 spans 13 amino acids. Trimming shortened V by 3 bases and J by 6 bases, and 14 bases separated the two germline ends. The germline V gene has CDR1 DFQATT and CDR2 SNEGSKA (reference sequence). The DNA of the CDR3 is TGCAGTGCTAGTGGTACAGGGAAGGCTGAAGCTTTCTTT. Encoded protein: CSASGTGKAEAFF.

Only a few counts were recorded for this clonotype. The V and J genes are TRBV14 and TRBJ2-7, with D possibly matching TRBD1 (6 bases). The CDR3 sequence is 15 residues long. V was pared by 0 bases and J by 3 bases, with 12 bases between. The germline gives CDR1 SGHDN, CDR2 FVKESK. Here the CDR3 DNA reads TGTGCCAGCAGCCAAGATTCGACAGGATACTACGAGCAGTACTTC. Translating it yields CASSQDSTGYYEQYF.

The chain uses TRBV5-1 and TRBJ1-1, with D possibly TRBD1 on 5 matching bases. Germline V gives CDR1 SGHRS, CDR2 YFSETQ. There are 15 residues in the CDR3. Trimming removed 2 bases at V and 1 base at J, with 12 bases between. CDR3 loop: CASSLRPDTNTEAFF. As DNA, the CDR3 is TGCGCCAGCAGCTTACGCCCGGACACGAACACTGAAGCTTTCTTT. Using reference TRBV5-1 and TRBJ1-1 for the parts outside the CDR3, the full variable domain is KAGVTQTPRYLIKTRGQQVTLSCSPISGHRSVSWYQQTPGQGLQFLFEYFSETQRNKGNFPGRFSGRQFSNSRSEMNVSTLELGDSALYLCASSLRPDTNTEAFFGQGTRLTVV.

This clonotype appeared many times. V is TRBV2 and J is TRBJ2-3; D uncertain. The CDR3 covers 16 residues. CDR1 and CDR2 (germline): SNHLY, FYNNEI. V shed 4 bases and J shed 0 bases, with 14 bases lying between them. The CDR3 region is CASSGRVGLSTDTQYF. The CDR3 region has the DNA TGTGCCAGCAGTGGTAGGGTCGGCTTAAGCACAGATACGCAGTATTTT.

This clonotype was picked up a small number of times. This chain joins TRBV28 and TRBJ1-2, with a weak D call TRBD1 (5 bases). Germline-derived CDR1 and CDR2 are MDHEN and SYDVKM. The V and J ends lost 4 bases and 14 bases respectively, with 17 bases between them. CDR3 length equals 12 residues. The CDR3, as DNA: TGTGCCAGCAGTTCTGAGATGTTGCGGACAACCTTC. Translated, it gives CASSSEMLRTTF.

This clonotype appeared many times. CDR3 sequence (DNA): TGTGCCAGCAGCGTAGCAGGACAGGGCTCCGAGCAGTACTTC. It is translated as CASSVAGQGSEQYF. The rearrangement joins TRBV9 to TRBJ2-7, with 8 bases that match TRBD1. The CDR3 loop spans 14 amino acids. V was clipped by 0 bases and J by 6 bases; unmatched bases: 5. CDR1 and CDR2 (germline): SGDLS, YYNGEE.

The sample holds many counts of this clonotype. The chain combines TRBV12-3 or TRBV12-4 with TRBJ2-2, with 12 bases that match TRBD2. The CDR3 is 15 residues long. V was pared by 7 bases and J by 8 bases, with 8 bases of the junction left unmatched. CDR3 sequence: CASMLAGGPLGELFF. The DNA of the CDR3 is TGTGCCAGCATGCTAGCGGGGGGGCCTTTAGGGGAGCTGTTTTTT.

There are many counts of this clonotype. This chain links TRBV6-5 with TRBJ1-6; unclear D gene. CDR3 length equals 16 residues. V was clipped by 2 bases and J by 7 bases, with 15 bases between them. The V gene's germline CDR1 is MNHEY and CDR2 SVGAGI. This CDR3 is CASSYHVSARNSPLHF. The CDR3 DNA is TGTGCCAGCAGTTACCACGTTAGTGCGAGGAATTCACCCCTCCACTTT.

With respect to this clonotype: This may arise from a read error, as a much more abundant clone is one base away. The conserved phenylalanine or tryptophan normally closing the CDR3 is absent here, so this likely arose from a read error. The V call is TRBV9, the J call TRBJ2-7, with D perhaps matching TRBD1 (6 bases). V was pared by 0 bases and J by 5 bases, with 9 bases between. The CDR3 totals 13 residues. The germline CDR1 and CDR2 sequences are SGDLS and YYNGEE. CDR3 in amino acids: CASSVVSGDEQYI. The DNA for the CDR3 is TGTGCCAGCAGCGTAGTTTCAGGGGACGAGCAGTACATC.

This clonotype was seen ten or more times. This rearrangement joins TRBV20-1 to TRBJ1-1; D is uncertain. V was pared by 0 bases and J by 6 bases, with 8 bases between. Germline V gives CDR1 DFQATT, CDR2 SNEGSKA (reference sequence). The CDR3 runs 12 residues. The CDR3 DNA follows: TGCAGTGCTAGAGACCCGAGCGCTGAAGCTTTCTTT. Translated: CSARDPSAEAFF.

The V call is TRBV5-1, the J call TRBJ1-2; weak D call: TRBD1 (5 bases). Germline lookup yields CDR1 SGHRS and CDR2 YFSETQ. V was clipped by 4 bases and J by 8 bases, with 12 bases between them. The CDR3 runs to 12 residues. The CDR3 DNA follows: TGCGCCAGCAGCACGGGGGTGAGGGGCTACACCTTC. As protein: CASSTGVRGYTF.

Ten or more counts support this clonotype. This chain connects TRBV5-1 to TRBJ1-2; D gene uncertain. This CDR3 contains 17 residues. Germline V gene lookup returns CDR1 SGHRS and CDR2 YFSETQ. V was pared by 4 bases and J by 3 bases, with 22 bases between. The CDR3 DNA reads as TGCGCCAGCAGCAGATTACCGGCCTCCTCAATAGACTATGGCTACACCTTC. Protein sequence: CASSRLPASSIDYGYTF. Combining the CDR3 with reference TRBV5-1 and TRBJ1-2 gives the whole variable domain KAGVTQTPRYLIKTRGQQVTLSCSPISGHRSVSWYQQTPGQGLQFLFEYFSETQRNKGNFPGRFSGRQFSNSRSEMNVSTLELGDSALYLCASSRLPASSIDYGYTFGSGTRLTVV.

The chain links TRBV5-1 to TRBJ2-7; 7 bases match TRBD1. J lost 7 bases, V lost 1 base, and 8 bases had no gene match. This CDR3 comprises 14 residues. In germline, CDR1 is SGHRS, CDR2 YFSETQ. The CDR3 is CASSLTDRAREQYF. The CDR3 DNA sequence: TGCGCCAGCAGCTTGACCGACAGGGCGCGGGAGCAGTACTTC.

This clonotype has a handful of counts. The chain joins TRBV4-3 to TRBJ1-5; D is possibly TRBD1 (6 bases). V was cut by 4 bases and J by 7 bases, with 17 bases left in between. The CDR3 has 15 residues. Looked up from germline, CDR1 is LGHNA and CDR2 is YSLEER. CDR3 sequence: CASSPAWQGWQPQHF. CDR3 nucleotides: TGCGCCAGCAGCCCGGCTTGGCAGGGGTGGCAGCCCCAGCATTTT.

The chain has TRBV11-2 and TRBJ1-4, with 7 bases fitting TRBD1. CDR3 length: 15 residues. In germline, CDR1 is SGHAT, CDR2 FQNNGV. J lost 8 bases, V lost 4 bases, and 10 bases had no gene match. CDR3 bases: TGTGCCAGCAGCTCAAGACAGGGAAGGGAAGAAAAACTGTTTTTT. It specifies CASSSRQGREEKLFF.

The rearrangement joins TRBV12-3 or TRBV12-4 to TRBJ2-3; TRBD1 agrees at 8 bases. V shed 5 bases and J 6 bases; nucleotides not matched to a gene: 1. This CDR3 has 12 amino acids. The CDR3 DNA reads as TGTGCCAGCAGTAGGACAGGGGATACGCAGTATTTT. Encoded protein: CASSRTGDTQYF.

This clonotype was recorded many times. The chain carries TRBV5-5 and TRBJ2-2; D remains unclear. V lost 2 bases to trimming and J lost 7 bases, with 12 bases between them. Germline values: CDR1 SGHKS, CDR2 YYEKEE (reference sequence). This CDR3 is built from 14 residues. The CDR3 DNA is TGTGCCAGCAGCTTTTCCGGGCTCGACGGGGAGCTGTTTTTT. Encoded protein: CASSFSGLDGELFF. Variable domain in full (rest from reference TRBV5-5 and TRBJ2-2): DAGVTQSPTHLIKTRGQQVTLRCSPISGHKSVSWYQQVLGQGPQFIFQYYEKEERGRGNFPDRFSARQFPNYSSELNVNALLLGDSALYLCASSFSGLDGELFFGEGSRLTVL.

CDR3 region: CAWRGTGNTIYF. CDR3 coding DNA: TGTGCCTGGAGAGGGACTGGAAACACCATATATTTT. This chain connects TRBV30 to TRBJ1-3, with D unclear. Deletions cut 3 bases from V and 2 bases from J, with 5 bases between. Germline CDR1 reads GTSNPN; CDR2 reads SVGIG (reference sequence). The CDR3 extends over 12 amino acids.

The chain is built from TRBV12-3 or TRBV12-4 and TRBJ2-3; 7 bases match TRBD2. This CDR3 is 17 amino acids long. J gave up 0 bases and V 5 bases, and 11 bases lay outside the gene matches. This chain's CDR3 is CASSPTSRHPSTDTQYF. In DNA, the CDR3 is TGTGCCAGCAGTCCGACTAGCAGGCATCCTAGCACAGATACGCAGTATTTT.

The chain recombines TRBV20-1 with TRBJ2-3; 8 bases are shared with TRBD2. Germline V gene lookup returns CDR1 DFQATT and CDR2 SNEGSKA (reference sequence). V was clipped by 0 bases and J by 4 bases; unmatched bases: 6. The CDR3 has 15 amino acids. CDR3 region: CSARDLREVADTQYF. DNA for the CDR3: TGCAGTGCTAGAGATTTGCGGGAGGTTGCAGATACGCAGTATTTT.

V gene TRBV15 combines with J gene TRBJ1-2; tentatively, D is TRBD1 (5 bases). The CDR3 totals 16 residues. The germline V gene has CDR1 LNHNV and CDR2 YYDKDF (reference sequence). The V and J ends lost 1 base and 3 bases respectively, with 15 bases between them. CDR3 sequence (DNA): TGTGCCACCAGCAGAGCAGTCGGGGCCCAAGACTATGGCTACACCTTC. Translating it yields CATSRAVGAQDYGYTF.

This clonotype showed up just a few times. The chain links TRBV6-2 or TRBV6-3 to TRBJ2-3, with 7 bases that match TRBD2. The length of the CDR3 is 13 residues. The ends lost 2 bases at V and 6 bases at J; junction bases unmatched: 2. Per the germline V gene, CDR1 is MNHEY and CDR2 is SVGEGT. CDR3 region: CASSYAGEDTQYF. The CDR3, as DNA: TGTGCCAGCAGTTACGCGGGAGAGGATACGCAGTATTTT.

The chain carries TRBV29-1 and TRBJ2-5; the D gene is possibly TRBD1 (6 bases). Germline V gene data show CDR1 as SQVTM and CDR2 as ANQGSEA. There are 14 residues in the CDR3. Trimming left V 3 bases short and J 4 bases short, with 15 bases between. The CDR3: CSVEVPGALETQYF. The DNA of the CDR3 is TGCAGCGTTGAGGTACCAGGGGCCCTAGAGACCCAGTACTTC.

The chain links TRBV5-6 to TRBJ2-7; maybe TRBD1 (6 bases). The CDR3 is 15 residues long. V gave up 1 base and J gave up 2 bases, with 13 bases separating them. Germline V gene lookup returns CDR1 SGHDT and CDR2 YYEEEE. CDR3 sequence: CASSLFNRVAYEQYF. The CDR3 nucleotides read TGTGCCAGCAGCTTGTTCAACAGGGTGGCCTACGAGCAGTACTTC.

This clonotype was seen ten or more times. The CDR3 nucleotides are TGTGCCAGCAGCTTACAATCAGGGGGGGATGGCTACACCTTC. This gives the protein CASSLQSGGDGYTF. The V gene is TRBV7-9, the J gene TRBJ1-2; 7 bases agree with TRBD1. This CDR3 region has 14 residues. Trimming at V came to 2 bases and at J to 6 bases, leaving 6 bases not matched to a gene. The germline CDR1 and CDR2 sequences are SEHNR and FQNEAQ (reference sequence).

This rearrangement joins TRBV10-3 to TRBJ1-4, with TRBD1 as a possible D gene (5 bases). V was trimmed by 4 bases and J by 8 bases, leaving 14 bases between them. This CDR3 comprises 14 residues. Per germline, CDR1 ENHRY and CDR2 SYGVKD. The CDR3 spells CAISVGTGGEKLFF. CDR3 nucleotide sequence: TGTGCCATCAGTGTTGGGACGGGTGGAGAAAAACTGTTTTTT.

This clonotype was detected a few times. This chain connects TRBV4-3 to TRBJ2-2; weak D call: TRBD2 (5 bases). The ends were cut back, 1 base at V and 1 base at J, with 10 bases in the middle. Looked up from germline, CDR1 is LGHNA and CDR2 is YSLEER. This CDR3 comprises 16 residues. The CDR3: CASSQGYGENTGELFF. In nucleotides, the CDR3 is TGCGCCAGCAGCCAAGGCTACGGGGAGAACACCGGGGAGCTGTTTTTT.

This clonotype was counted many times. The CDR3 coding sequence is TGTGCCAGCAGTGAATTCTCGGGGGAGAACACTGAAGCTTTCTTT. It is translated as CASSEFSGENTEAFF. The chain recombines TRBV2 with TRBJ1-1; D possibly corresponds to TRBD1 (5 bases). Germline CDR1 and CDR2: SNHLY and FYNNEI. V lost 2 bases, J lost 1 base, and 11 bases lay in between. This CDR3 is built from 15 residues. Combining the CDR3 with reference TRBV2 and TRBJ1-1 gives the whole variable domain EPEVTQTPSHQVTQMGQEVILRCVPISNHLYFYWYRQILGQKVEFLVSFYNNEISEKSEIFDDQFSVERPDGSNFTLKIRSTKLEDSAMYFCASSEFSGENTEAFFGQGTRLTVV.

V is TRBV4-1 and J is TRBJ2-3, with D uncertain. The V end lost 1 base, the J end lost 1 base, and 15 bases lay between the germline ends. CDR1 MGHRA and CDR2 YSYEKL come from the germline V gene. The CDR3 has 17 residues. CDR3 sequence (DNA): TGCGCCAGCAGCCAAGCCTTTCAGATTGGGGGCACAGATACGCAGTATTTT. Protein product: CASSQAFQIGGTDTQYF.

This clonotype was detected ten times or more. CDR3 protein: CSVKLGSYNEQFF. The DNA of the CDR3 is TGCAGTGTTAAATTGGGCTCCTACAATGAGCAGTTCTTC. This chain connects TRBV20-1 to TRBJ2-1; D is unresolved. CDR1 and CDR2 from the germline V gene are DFQATT and SNEGSKA (reference sequence). The CDR3 has 13 residues. Trimming took off 7 bases at V and 0 bases at J, with 10 bases between the two ends.

This clonotype was counted many times. The chain joins TRBV12-3 or TRBV12-4 to TRBJ1-3; 8 bases line up with TRBD1. The CDR3 length is 15 residues. J gave up 7 bases and V 4 bases, and 9 bases lay outside the gene matches. In DNA, the CDR3 is TGTGCCAGCAGTTCGCGACAGGGGAGGGCGAACACCATATATTTT. Its translation is CASSSRQGRANTIYF.